This T cell receptor beta chain appears in the sequencing data of a study of blood T cell repertoires in COVID-19 (dated by TCRdb to 2020 to 2021). Context from the whole study: Samples covering the acute and convalescent phases of COVID-19 were provided by collaborators in the United States, Italy and Spain. Subjects who had been exposed to COVID-19, were actively infected with it, or had recovered from it provided the deeply sampled blood TCRbeta repertoires that made up the dataset. A de-identified subject ID, COVID-19 status, age in years and sex were almost always included in the sample metadata. The material from the prospective study consisted of cDNA or gDNA derived from T cells, B-cell-depleted T cells, or PBMCs. Where available, HLA class I and class II types were taken from metadata supplied by the sample provider and were not determined by assay-based typing. The repertoires were released in a freely available public database intended as a resource for research on the immune response to SARS-CoV-2. Samples came from the ongoing ImmuneRACE study (first 160 participants) plus 1,254 subjects from 6 global collaborators. Study-wide findings and limitations: The amount of clinical and demographic metadata varied by source and participant and was provided uncurated.

Each collaborating institution followed its own protocols to collect whole blood in K2EDTA tubes. For TCRbeta analysis, collaborator samples were shipped as frozen whole blood, as isolated PBMCs, or as DNA extracted from either sample type. TCRbeta CDR3 regions were amplified from genomic DNA using the immunoSEQ Assay, a bias-controlled multiplex PCR. From the authors' description of their analysis: Nucleated cell counts per sample were estimated from amplification of reference gene primers within the assay. To quantify the absolute abundance of each unique TCRbeta CDR3 rearrangement, sequence reads were collapsed and filtered. For each sample, productive Simpson clonality was calculated by taking the square root of Simpson's diversity index across productive rearrangements. TCRdb stores this immuneACCESS table with in-frame sequences only. Part of the clones is absent; in the studies checked, under half of the shortfall reflects unresolved V genes, and no reason is known for the rest. V, J and clone size are taken as reported in that table, and D and trimming were inferred from the DNA itself. The table for this sample lists fewer than 40,000 clones; 90% of them were counted only once. 9.5% to 15% of the sample goes to the ten largest clones.

The CDR3 starts with the cysteine, ends with the phenylalanine, and has 16 residues. Here the CDR3 DNA is all that survives: 48 bases in frame from base 1. The germline V gene supplies CDR1 SGHVS and CDR2 FNYEAQ. V loses 5 bases at its end and J loses 7 bases; junction bases beyond the gene matches: 16. As to this clone: Its antigen is currently not known. No much larger clonotype is one base removed from it; base qualities were not supplied.

Sequenced input: peripheral blood. The receptor was derived from a human donor in a cohort sampled during active COVID-19. This chain is built from TRBV7-6 and TRBJ2-7; TRBD1 fits 8 bases in the junction. The DNA reads TGTGCCAGCAGCCCGCAGGGGGCCGGTCCCCTGGGGGAGCAGTACTTC. It translates as CASSPQGAGPLGEQYF.